The next 29 T cell receptor beta chains were all read from a single sample in a study of blood T cell repertoires in COVID-19. The repertoire was sequenced with immunoSEQ multiplex PCR; TCRdb's copy has only in-frame clones and lacks some. The sample has over 350,000 clones, around nine tenths seen once. Sequenced material: PBMCs or T cells enriched from blood (not recorded which). Receptor source: a woman aged 25 to 39 with acute COVID-19.

The CDR3 region is CASSQGALNEQYF. CDR3 nucleotide sequence: TGTGCCAGCTCCCAGGGGGCGCTTAACGAGCAGTACTTC. This rearrangement joins TRBV9 to TRBJ2-7; 8 positions agree with TRBD1. CDR3 size: 13 residues. V shed 7 bases, J shed 5 bases, and the junction held 8 bases outside the gene matches. Per the germline V gene, CDR1 is SGDLS and CDR2 is YYNGEE.

The chain recombines TRBV12-5 with TRBJ1-2; tentatively, D is TRBD1 (6 bases). This CDR3 comprises 13 residues. Germline CDR1 LGHNT, CDR2 FRNRAP. V shed 6 bases and J shed 4 bases, with 12 bases lying between them. The CDR3 sequence is CASGKQGGYGYTF. DNA for the CDR3: TGTGCTAGTGGAAAACAAGGGGGCTATGGCTACACCTTC. The variable domain in full, with the rest retrieved from reference TRBV12-5 and TRBJ1-2, is DARVTQTPRHKVTEMGQEVTMRCQPILGHNTVFWYRQTMMQGLELLAYFRNRAPLDDSGMPKDRFSAEMPDATLATLKIQPSEPRDSAVYFCASGKQGGYGYTFGSGTRLTVV.

This chain links TRBV12-3 or TRBV12-4 with TRBJ1-2; TRBD1 is a possible D gene (6 bases). CDR3 length: 12 amino acids. Trimming took off 5 bases at V and 5 bases at J, with 9 bases between the two ends. The CDR3 reads CASSPGQYGYTF. In DNA form, the CDR3 reads TGTGCCAGCAGTCCCGGACAGTATGGCTACACCTTC.

Only one count was recorded for this clone. The chain carries TRBV10-3 and TRBJ1-2; D gene unclear. The CDR3 has 14 residues. The germline V gene has CDR1 ENHRY and CDR2 SYGVKD. Trimming pared 0 bases from V and 2 bases from J, leaving 7 bases between. This CDR3 is CAISESWENYGYTF. The DNA for the CDR3 is TGTGCCATCAGTGAGTCGTGGGAGAACTATGGCTACACCTTC.

The chain couples TRBV2 to TRBJ1-1, with D possibly matching TRBD1 (5 bases). This CDR3 comprises 15 residues. Between the trimmed V and J ends, which lost 3 bases and 5 bases, there was a span of 16 bases. Germline assignment: CDR1 SNHLY and CDR2 FYNNEI. The CDR3: CASSDPGMSGTEAFF. The CDR3 DNA is TGTGCCAGCAGTGATCCAGGGATGAGTGGAACTGAAGCTTTCTTT. The full variable domain, rest sourced from reference TRBV2 and TRBJ1-1, is EPEVTQTPSHQVTQMGQEVILRCVPISNHLYFYWYRQILGQKVEFLVSFYNNEISEKSEIFDDQFSVERPDGSNFTLKIRSTKLEDSAMYFCASSDPGMSGTEAFFGQGTRLTVV.

This chain joins TRBV6-2 or TRBV6-3 and TRBJ1-1; 9 bases map to TRBD1. Germline V CDR1 and CDR2: MNHEY, SVGEGT. This CDR3 contains 13 residues. The ends lost 6 bases at V and 8 bases at J; junction bases unmatched: 7. The CDR3 bases are TGTGCCAGCAGCTTTGGGACAGGGCTCGAAGCTTTCTTT. Its translation: CASSFGTGLEAFF.

This rearrangement joins TRBV7-2 to TRBJ2-7; tentative D call: TRBD1 (6 bases). V was pared by 5 bases and J by 2 bases, with 13 bases between. The CDR3 spans 14 residues. CDR1 is SGHTA and CDR2 is FQGNSA in the germline V gene. The DNA of the CDR3 is TGTGCCAGCAGCGCCGGGACACCGCCCTACGAGCAGTACTTC. Protein product: CASSAGTPPYEQYF.

The gene calls are TRBV18 and TRBJ2-1; 7 nucleotides match TRBD1. Germline trimming cut 6 bases from V and 5 bases from J; bases unmatched to any gene: 10. Germline-derived CDR1 and CDR2 are KGHSH and LQKENI. The CDR3 loop spans 15 amino acids. The chain's CDR3 is CASSLDRAIHNEQFF. The DNA for the CDR3 is TGTGCCAGCTCCCTTGACAGGGCGATCCACAATGAGCAGTTCTTC.

This clone was seen only once. The chain is built from TRBV12-3 or TRBV12-4 and TRBJ1-3; D ambiguous. The V gene lost 6 bases and the J gene lost 11 bases, with 17 bases spanning the gap. The CDR3 loop spans 13 amino acids. The chain's CDR3 is CASSLPNGEPIYF. Written as DNA, the CDR3 is TGTGCCAGCAGCCTACCTAACGGGGAACCCATATATTTT.

The CDR3 is CASSISGTGGYEQYF. The CDR3 bases are TGTGCCAGTAGTATATCCGGGACAGGGGGCTACGAGCAGTACTTC. The rearrangement joins TRBV19 to TRBJ2-7; 11 positions agree with TRBD1. With 2 bases clipped from V and 3 bases from J, the junction kept 3 bases outside the gene matches. The CDR3 extends over 15 amino acids. Germline V lookup: CDR1 LNHDA, CDR2 SQIVND (reference sequence).

Turning to this clone: It may be a read error: a sequence one base away is much more abundant. Other nucleotide sequences in the sample specify the same CDR3. The genes are TRBV28 and TRBJ1-1; D is undetermined. Looked up from germline, CDR1 is MDHEN and CDR2 is SYDVKM. There are 13 residues in the CDR3. Between the trimmed V and J ends, which lost 2 bases and 1 base, there was a span of 5 bases. CDR3 DNA: TGTGCCAGCAGTTTAAGCGGGAACACTGAAGCTTTCTTT. This sequence encodes CASSLSGNTEAFF.

The chain is built from TRBV7-2 and TRBJ1-2, with 9 bases aligning to TRBD1. This CDR3 has 13 amino acids. Germline CDR1 is SGHTA and CDR2 is FQGNSA. The trim removed 5 bases at V and 5 bases at J, leaving 3 bases unmatched. The CDR3 DNA reads TGTGCCAGCAGCACCGGACAGGGGTATGGCTACACCTTC. Its protein product is CASSTGQGYGYTF.

The genes are TRBV7-3 and TRBJ1-1; D is uncertain. Per the germline V gene, CDR1 is SGHTA and CDR2 is FQGTGA. The CDR3 sequence is 16 residues long. Trimming shortened V by 1 base and J by 4 bases, and 16 bases separated the two germline ends. CDR3 nucleotide sequence: TGTGCCAGCAGCTTAATTCCCCACGAGGCGCTCACTGAAGCTTTCTTT. Its translation: CASSLIPHEALTEAFF.

This clone was observed many times. The chain combines TRBV5-5 with TRBJ2-7; D possibly corresponds to TRBD1 (6 bases). Deletions cut 4 bases from V and 3 bases from J, with 17 bases between. Germline V gene sequence: CDR1 SGHKS, CDR2 YYEKEE (reference sequence). CDR3 size: 15 residues. Here the CDR3 reads CASSMAAQGVYEQYF. CDR3 bases: TGTGCCAGCAGCATGGCGGCACAGGGTGTCTACGAGCAGTACTTC.

The rearrangement links TRBV5-6 to TRBJ1-1, with TRBD1 matching 9 bases. CDR3 length: 15 amino acids. Trimming took 4 bases from V and 3 from J; bases not matched to a gene: 7. CDR1 is SGHDT and CDR2 is YYEEEE in the germline V gene. The DNA of the CDR3 is TGTGCCAGCAGCGAGGGACAGGGAGGGTACACTGAAGCTTTCTTT. It yields the protein CASSEGQGGYTEAFF.

The rearrangement uses TRBV5-1 and TRBJ1-6; D perhaps matches TRBD1 (5 bases). V lost 4 bases to trimming and J lost 12 bases, with 11 bases between them. CDR3 length: 12 amino acids. Germline CDR1 SGHRS, CDR2 YFSETQ. DNA of the CDR3: TGCGCCAGCAGCCCGGGGGTCTTACCCCTCCACTTT. Translating it yields CASSPGVLPLHF.

This chain links TRBV15 with TRBJ2-2; D is possibly TRBD2 (6 bases). This CDR3 is 15 amino acids long. Germline V gene sequence: CDR1 LNHNV, CDR2 YYDKDF (reference sequence). The V and J ends lost 0 bases and 6 bases respectively, with 11 bases between them. CDR3 sequence: CATSRDLSGSGELFF. Written as DNA, the CDR3 is TGTGCCACCAGCAGAGATCTCAGCGGGTCCGGGGAGCTGTTTTTT. The variable domain in full, with the rest retrieved from reference TRBV15 and TRBJ2-2, is DAMVIQNPRYQVTQFGKPVTLSCSQTLNHNVMYWYQQKSSQAPKLLFHYYDKDFNNEADTPDNFQSRRPNTSFCFLDIRSPGLGDTAMYLCATSRDLSGSGELFFGEGSRLTVL.

This clone showed up just once. The V gene is TRBV7-3, the J gene TRBJ2-1; 13 nucleotides align to TRBD2. This CDR3 comprises 16 residues. Trimming removed 5 bases from V and 5 bases from J; junction bases left unmatched: 6. Germline lookup yields CDR1 SGHTA and CDR2 FQGTGA. The chain's CDR3 is CASSRTSGGLNNEQFF. DNA for the CDR3: TGTGCCAGCAGCCGGACTAGCGGGGGCCTAAACAATGAGCAGTTCTTC.

The gene calls are TRBV5-4 and TRBJ2-3, with D unclear. Germline CDR1 and CDR2: SGHNT and YYREEE (reference sequence). Deletions cut 2 bases from V and 1 base from J, with 11 bases between. The CDR3 is made up of 15 amino acids. CDR3 nucleotides: TGTGCCAGCAGCTTCTTGGTAGGAGGCACAGATACGCAGTATTTT. Translated, it gives CASSFLVGGTDTQYF. The full variable domain, with the rest looked up from reference TRBV5-4 and TRBJ2-3, is ETGVTQSPTHLIKTRGQQVTLRCSSQSGHNTVSWYQQALGQGPQFIFQYYREEENGRGNFPPRFSGLQFPNYSSELNVNALELDDSALYLCASSFLVGGTDTQYFGPGTRLTVL.

The J gene is TRBJ1-5, the V gene TRBV7-2; D possibly corresponds to TRBD1 (5 bases). CDR1 and CDR2 (germline): SGHTA, FQGNSA. The CDR3 has 17 amino acids. Trimming shortened V by 2 bases and J by 4 bases, and 18 bases separated the two germline ends. Here the CDR3 DNA reads TGTGCCAGCAGCTTACCCGCCTGGGGGGGGAGGAATCAGCCCCAGCATTTT. Its translation is CASSLPAWGGRNQPQHF.

This clone was picked up one time. This rearrangement joins TRBV7-3 to TRBJ2-7; 9 bases align to TRBD1. The CDR3 loop spans 15 amino acids. V was pared by 4 bases and J by 2 bases, with 6 bases of the junction left unmatched. Germline values: CDR1 SGHTA, CDR2 FQGTGA. Here the CDR3 reads CASSYGTGPPYEQYF. CDR3 sequence (DNA): TGTGCCAGCAGCTACGGGACAGGGCCGCCCTACGAGCAGTACTTC.

V gene TRBV10-3 combines with J gene TRBJ1-1; D unclear. This CDR3 region has 17 residues. Germline CDR1 reads ENHRY; CDR2 reads SYGVKD. The V and J ends lost 3 bases and 4 bases respectively, with 21 bases between them. In DNA form, the CDR3 reads TGTGCCATCAGTGAAGGGCAGATACTTACCGCGGGCACTGAAGCTTTCTTT. Translated: CAISEGQILTAGTEAFF.

The gene calls are TRBV7-2 and TRBJ1-1, with TRBD1 identical over 8 bases. After removal of 1 base from V and 4 bases from J, the junction contained 8 bases not matched to a gene. CDR3 length equals 16 residues. Germline assignment: CDR1 SGHTA and CDR2 FQGNSA. CDR3 sequence (DNA): TGTGCCAGCAGCTTAGGGACAGGGTATCGTGGCACTGAAGCTTTCTTT. Translating it yields CASSLGTGYRGTEAFF.

This clone was detected only a few times. The chain is built from TRBV4-3 and TRBJ1-5, with D perhaps matching TRBD1 (6 bases). This CDR3 spans 17 amino acids. Germline V CDR1 and CDR2: LGHNA, YSLEER. V lost 3 bases, J lost 1 base, and 16 bases lay in between. CDR3: CASSQGLGGGSNQPQHF. The CDR3 nucleotides are TGCGCCAGCAGCCAGGGGCTGGGAGGGGGAAGCAATCAGCCCCAGCATTTT.

As concerns this clone: This sample also contains other DNA sequences that code for the same CDR3. This chain connects TRBV7-9 to TRBJ1-4; D is possibly TRBD1 (6 bases). Germline assignment: CDR1 SEHNR and CDR2 FQNEAQ (reference sequence). The CDR3 covers 15 residues. Trimming removed 1 base at V and 3 bases at J, with 9 bases between. CDR3 in amino acids: CASSLVQGPNEKLFF. The CDR3 region has the DNA TGTGCCAGCAGCTTAGTGCAGGGGCCTAATGAAAAACTGTTTTTT.

The chain links TRBV9 to TRBJ2-2; possible D gene TRBD1, 6 bases. Germline lookup yields CDR1 SGDLS and CDR2 YYNGEE. CDR3 length: 16 amino acids. V was shortened by 0 bases and J by 7 bases, with 16 bases between the two germline ends. This CDR3 is CASSVAATGRNGELFF. The CDR3 DNA is TGTGCCAGCAGCGTAGCTGCCACAGGGCGTAACGGGGAGCTGTTTTTT.

The chain links TRBV5-1 to TRBJ1-2; D might be TRBD1 (5 bases). This CDR3 spans 12 amino acids. V lost 0 bases and J lost 7, with 7 bases in between. Germline V gives CDR1 SGHRS, CDR2 YFSETQ. Here the CDR3 reads CASSLGGGGYTF. The CDR3 DNA reads as TGCGCCAGCAGCTTGGGGGGCGGTGGCTACACCTTC.

This sequence joins TRBV19 and TRBJ2-7, with D maybe TRBD2 (6 bases). Germline assignment: CDR1 LNHDA and CDR2 SQIVND (reference sequence). This CDR3 has 16 amino acids. V dropped 1 base and J dropped 0 bases, with 13 bases sitting between them. CDR3 residues: CASSIVRERDSYEQYF. Here the CDR3 DNA reads TGTGCCAGTAGTATAGTCCGGGAGAGAGACTCCTACGAGCAGTACTTC.

This rearrangement joins TRBV5-6 to TRBJ1-1; the match to TRBD1 covers 8 bases. V gave up 4 bases and J gave up 4 bases; unmatched junction bases: 6. The CDR3 contains 14 residues. From germline, CDR1 is SGHDT and CDR2 YYEEEE. This chain's CDR3 is CASSQQGASTEAFF. DNA for the CDR3: TGTGCCAGCAGCCAGCAGGGGGCATCCACTGAAGCTTTCTTT.